This T cell receptor (beta chain) was documented in a study of control samples from healthy donors and cancer patients. Trimming took off 6 bases at V and 6 bases at J, with 17 bases between the two ends. Germline lookup yields CDR1 MGHRA and CDR2 YSYEKL. The CDR3 totals 14 residues. Measured with immunoSEQ multiplex PCR; TCRdb has only the in-frame clones, and not every one. Here the sample spans 95,000 to 150,000 clones, 89% being singletons. Sample: blood. The chain combines TRBV4-1 with TRBJ1-1; D is possibly TRBD1 (5 bases). The sequence was obtained from a man aged 45-60 years in good health. In DNA form, the CDR3 reads TGCGCCAGCAGTCCGTTATATCGACAGTCTGAAGCTTTCTTT. Amino acid sequence: CASSPLYRQSEAFF.